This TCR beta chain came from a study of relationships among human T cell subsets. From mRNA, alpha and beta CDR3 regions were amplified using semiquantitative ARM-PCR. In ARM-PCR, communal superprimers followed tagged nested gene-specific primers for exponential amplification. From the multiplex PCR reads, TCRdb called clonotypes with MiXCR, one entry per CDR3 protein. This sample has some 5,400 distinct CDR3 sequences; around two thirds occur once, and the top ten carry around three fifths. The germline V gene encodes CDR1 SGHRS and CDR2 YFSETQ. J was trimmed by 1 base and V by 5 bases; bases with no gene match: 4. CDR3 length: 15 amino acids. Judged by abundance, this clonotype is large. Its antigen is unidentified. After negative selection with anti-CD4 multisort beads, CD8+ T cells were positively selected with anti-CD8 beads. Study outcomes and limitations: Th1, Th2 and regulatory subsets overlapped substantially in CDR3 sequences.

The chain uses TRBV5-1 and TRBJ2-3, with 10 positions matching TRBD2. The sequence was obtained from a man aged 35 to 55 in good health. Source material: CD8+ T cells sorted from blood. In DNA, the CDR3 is TGCGCCAGCAGTACCGGGACTAGCGGCACAGATACGCAGTATTTT. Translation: CASSTGTSGTDTQYF. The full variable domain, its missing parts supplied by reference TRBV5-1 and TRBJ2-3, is KAGVTQTPRYLIKTRGQQVTLSCSPISGHRSVSWYQQTPGQGLQFLFEYFSETQRNKGNFPGRFSGRQFSNSRSEMNVSTLELGDSALYLCASSTGTSGTDTQYFGPGTRLTVL.